Listed below are T cell receptor beta chains from one sample, sequenced in a study of patients and donors after allogeneic stem cell transplantation. TCRdb passed the RT-PCR reads through MiXCR, listing each CDR3 protein once. The table records about 960,000 distinct CDR3 sequences, more than 15% of them present only once. What was sequenced was blood, either unsorted or a sorted T cell fraction (not recorded which). All receptors come from a human donor who was either an allogeneic HSCT recipient or a stem cell or donor lymphocyte infusion donor (not recorded which). It is not recorded whose cells these are; they may come from a transplant donor. Each CDR3 is given without its conserved first and last residue.

CDR3 | J | V
ASSPSEVANTGELF | TRBJ2-2 | TRBV18
ASSLATNYEQY | TRBJ2-7 | TRBV11-1
SALSGAYNEQF | TRBJ2-1 | TRBV20-1
AISETTGPADTQY | TRBJ2-3 | TRBV10-3
ATSGGQGNTEAF | TRBJ1-1 | TRBV24-1
ASSLLLAGGHETQY | TRBJ2-5 | TRBV12-3/TRBV12-4
ASSRDRVRTGELF | TRBJ2-2 | TRBV3-1
ASSYSLGGGAKNEQF | TRBJ2-1 | TRBV6-2/TRBV6-3
ASSSPGLPKY | TRBJ2-7 | TRBV7-9
ASSPDPWDTRGNTIY | TRBJ1-3 | TRBV5-1
ASSLGLALNTEAF | TRBJ1-1 | TRBV5-1
ASSPRTSGIYEQY | TRBJ2-7 | TRBV28
ASGGTSIGYT | TRBJ1-2 | TRBV4-3
ASSLVVTGDADTQY | TRBJ2-3 | TRBV11-3
SARDRTALGYEQY | TRBJ2-7 | TRBV20-1
ASGSWGYT | TRBJ1-2 | TRBV28
ASSYIRGQNTGELF | TRBJ2-2 | TRBV6-5
SVLQGKGPQH | TRBJ1-5 | TRBV29-1
ASSAQYRGLLSGANVLT | TRBJ2-6 | TRBV21-1
ASSTQGRSYEQY | TRBJ2-7 | TRBV6-1
ASRRGEGGSSYNEQF | TRBJ2-1 | TRBV6-1
ASSYRRGGYT | TRBJ1-2 | TRBV12-3/TRBV12-4
SVAMPKGNIQY | TRBJ2-4 | TRBV29-1
ASSLLGRNEQF | TRBJ2-1 | TRBV11-2
ASSMSSGRWNEQY | TRBJ2-7 | TRBV5-1
ASSSAGTGTEAF | TRBJ1-1 | TRBV5-1
ASRGGGNTIY | TRBJ1-3 | TRBV28
ASSQDGIRGQRDEQY | TRBJ2-7 | TRBV4-1
ASSLTFSSYEQY | TRBJ2-7 | TRBV5-5
ASSLDPLGPLTREQY | TRBJ2-7 | TRBV7-8
ASRDGQGRGEQY | TRBJ2-7 | TRBV6-1
SARRDRGEQY | TRBJ2-7 | TRBV20-1
ACPGGAGNSNQPQH | TRBJ1-5 | TRBV3-1
ASSQLTSGDNEQF | TRBJ2-1 | TRBV7-7
ASSRGGHYGYT | TRBJ1-2 | TRBV25-1
ASRRGASLTNEQY | TRBJ2-7 | TRBV7-2
ASSQGRGRMNIQY | TRBJ2-4 | TRBV3-1
SVEDGGYGYT | TRBJ1-2 | TRBV29-1
ASSVVRGETQY | TRBJ2-5 | TRBV28
AIHPGGTYNEQF | TRBJ2-1 | TRBV10-3
ASSLGGSVYEQY | TRBJ2-7 | TRBV11-2
AISDRQGFYGYT | TRBJ1-2 | TRBV10-3